The clone carrying this TCR beta chain ranks as medium-sized (0.01 to 0.1%). The antigen is unknown. Clonotype quantities came from unique molecular identifier barcode counts. TCRdb fed the 5' RACE reads into MiXCR, producing one record per CDR3 protein. The table lists some 20,000 distinct CDR3 sequences, under 3% of them singletons. Expansion lasted 3 days, with either anti-CD3 antibody OKT3 or CD3/CD28 beads. This entry is derived from a study of beta chain bispecific antibodies for T cell cancers. Study-wide background: Sequenced cells survived coculture with leukemia lines plus bispecific antibodies. Whole-study results and caveats: Most targeted TRBV signal came from the leukemia cell line cells, not normal T cells.

The clonotype was recovered from a human donor in good health. Some clones in this sample may be carry-over from other donors' samples. Sequenced input: healthy donor T cells cultured with leukemia cells.

DNA for the CDR3: TGCAGCGCTACCCCACCCCAAGGACAGGGGCCCTACGAGCAGTACTTC. This translates into CSATPPQGQGPYEQYF. The chain has TRBV29-1 and TRBJ2-7, with 9 bases fitting TRBD1. CDR1 SQVTM and CDR2 ANQGSEA come from the germline V gene. This CDR3 contains 16 residues. Germline trimming cut 7 bases from V and 2 bases from J; bases unmatched to any gene: 15.